The 21 T cell receptor beta chains below were found in one sample sequenced in a study of OX40 agonist ivuxolimab in advanced cancers. Sequencing used immunoSEQ multiplex PCR; TCRdb keeps in-frame clones, though not all of them. Of roughly 140,000 clones in the sample, 85% to 95% were seen once. The specimen comprised CD4+ or CD8+ T cells sorted from blood, sampled in a trial of the OX40 agonist ivuxolimab. These receptor sequences come from an adult with an advanced solid tumor such as melanoma, head and neck, liver or kidney cancer.

The chain recombines TRBV12-5 with TRBJ1-4, with 7 bases aligning to TRBD1. V shed 0 bases, J shed 4 bases, and the junction held 5 bases outside the gene matches. The CDR3 extends over 16 amino acids. Germline CDR1 reads LGHNT; CDR2 reads FRNRAP. The CDR3 region is CASGLVSDRYNEKLFF. The CDR3 nucleotides are TGTGCTAGTGGTTTGGTCTCGGACAGGTATAATGAAAAACTGTTTTTT.

The chain combines TRBV5-5 with TRBJ2-7; TRBD1 matches at 11 bases. Germline lookup yields CDR1 SGHKS and CDR2 YYEKEE (reference sequence). The CDR3 runs 19 residues. Unmatched junction bases numbered 18, after V lost 1 base and J lost 6 bases. CDR3 amino acids: CASSLIGQGAFGRRSEQYF. Written as DNA, the CDR3 is TGTGCCAGCAGCTTGATCGGACAGGGGGCGTTTGGGAGGAGATCCGAGCAGTACTTC.

J is TRBJ2-3 and V is TRBV11-2; D remains unclear. Germline CDR1 is SGHAT and CDR2 is FQNNGV. The CDR3 totals 11 residues. V lost 5 bases and J lost 4, with 4 bases in between. The CDR3 region is CASSQADTQYF. Written as DNA, the CDR3 is TGTGCCAGCAGCCAGGCAGATACGCAGTATTTT.

The chain couples TRBV18 to TRBJ1-3, with D perhaps TRBD1 (5 bases). The CDR3 runs to 15 residues. The germline V gene has CDR1 KGHSH and CDR2 LQKENI. V was clipped by 3 bases and J by 4 bases, with 13 bases between them. CDR3 residues: CASSPGATNGNTIYF. The CDR3 coding sequence is TGTGCCAGCTCACCTGGGGCCACCAACGGAAACACCATATATTTT.

This sequence joins TRBV28 and TRBJ2-1; 11 bases map to TRBD2. Trimming took 4 bases from V and 7 from J; bases not matched to a gene: 6. The CDR3 runs 15 residues. Per the germline V gene, CDR1 is MDHEN and CDR2 is SYDVKM. The CDR3 sequence is CASSSQLAGVNEQFF. As DNA, the CDR3 is TGTGCCAGCAGTTCTCAACTAGCGGGAGTTAATGAGCAGTTCTTC.

V and J are TRBV19 and TRBJ1-1; D unresolved. V lost 4 bases to trimming and J lost 2 bases, with 14 bases between them. Germline CDR1 and CDR2: LNHDA and SQIVND (reference sequence). The length of the CDR3 is 15 residues. CDR3 nucleotides: TGTGCCAGTAGTAGGATTCCAAACCTTAACACTGAAGCTTTCTTT. Its translation is CASSRIPNLNTEAFF.

The V and J genes are TRBV9 and TRBJ2-1; D is undetermined. Per the germline V gene, CDR1 is SGDLS and CDR2 is YYNGEE. V was pared by 3 bases and J by 3 bases, with 13 bases between. The CDR3 is made up of 15 amino acids. Written as DNA, the CDR3 is TGTGCCAGCAGCGCTCAAGGGTATATCTACAATGAGCAGTTCTTC. Its protein product is CASSAQGYIYNEQFF.

The V gene is TRBV9, the J gene TRBJ2-7, with D perhaps matching TRBD1 or TRBD2 (5 bases each). The germline CDR1 and CDR2 sequences are SGDLS and YYNGEE. V was trimmed by 0 bases and J by 1 base, leaving 5 bases between them. The CDR3 extends over 13 amino acids. As DNA, the CDR3 is TGTGCCAGCAGCGTAGGGGGGTCCTACGAGCAGTACTTC. As protein: CASSVGGSYEQYF.

This clone was detected once. This chain links TRBV6-8 with TRBJ1-2; D gene unclear. V lost 8 bases and J lost 4, with 17 bases in between. Germline CDR1 is MNHGY and CDR2 is SAAAGT. The CDR3 extends over 14 amino acids. In DNA form, the CDR3 reads TGTGCCAGCGTCGATTGGTCCGCACTCTATGGCTACACCTTC. Residues: CASVDWSALYGYTF.

The chain uses TRBV10-3 and TRBJ1-5, with TRBD1 identical over 7 bases. The V gene's germline CDR1 is ENHRY and CDR2 SYGVKD. The CDR3 loop spans 14 amino acids. V shed 11 bases, J shed 3 bases, and the junction held 10 bases outside the gene matches. CDR3 sequence: CAARQGKDNQPQHF. The CDR3 bases are TGTGCCGCCAGACAGGGTAAGGACAATCAGCCCCAGCATTTT.

The V gene is TRBV6-5, the J gene TRBJ1-5; D gene unclear. CDR1 is MNHEY and CDR2 is SVGAGI in the germline V gene. Trimming pared 6 bases from V and 5 bases from J, leaving 17 bases between. The CDR3 has 15 amino acids. CDR3 amino acids: CASREYSYTDQPQHF. As DNA, the CDR3 is TGTGCCAGCAGGGAATATTCATATACCGATCAGCCCCAGCATTTT.

V is TRBV18 and J is TRBJ1-4, with D hard to call. The V end lost 1 base, the J end lost 3 bases, and 6 bases lay between the germline ends. CDR3 length: 14 amino acids. Germline assignment: CDR1 KGHSH and CDR2 LQKENI. CDR3 sequence (DNA): TGTGCCAGCTCACCACAGGAACCTAATGAAAAACTGTTTTTT. This gives the protein CASSPQEPNEKLFF.

The chain couples TRBV4-3 to TRBJ2-3; 10 bases match TRBD2. CDR3 length: 18 amino acids. The germline V gene encodes CDR1 LGHNA and CDR2 YSLEER. Trimming took 4 bases from V and 2 from J; bases not matched to a gene: 12. The CDR3 nucleotides read TGCGCCAGCAGCCGCCGAGCCCTAGCGGGAGACATCACAGATACGCAGTATTTT. Its protein product is CASSRRALAGDITDTQYF.

This clone appeared once. CDR3: CAISRQGASINGYTF. The CDR3 DNA reads TGTGCCATCAGTCGGCAGGGCGCATCGATCAATGGCTACACCTTC. The rearrangement joins TRBV10-3 to TRBJ1-2; possibly TRBD1 for D (5 bases). The ends were cut back, 5 bases at V and 6 bases at J, with 19 bases in the middle. This CDR3 has 15 residues. CDR1 and CDR2 (germline): ENHRY, SYGVKD.

The chain recombines TRBV5-1 with TRBJ1-4; the D gene is possibly TRBD1 (5 bases). V was shortened by 0 bases and J by 8 bases, with 11 bases between the two germline ends. This CDR3 is built from 14 residues. Germline V gene sequence: CDR1 SGHRS, CDR2 YFSETQ. DNA of the CDR3: TGCGCCAGCAGCTTGGGCAGGGATGGAGAAAAACTGTTTTTT. Amino acid sequence: CASSLGRDGEKLFF.

J is TRBJ2-1 and V is TRBV5-8; TRBD1 aligns across 7 bases. Germline V CDR1 and CDR2: SGHTS, YDEGEE. The J segment lost 1 base and the V segment lost 4 bases, leaving 5 bases of the junction unmatched. There are 15 residues in the CDR3. CDR3 sequence reads: CASSLRGQSYNEQFF. The CDR3 nucleotides are TGTGCCAGCAGCCTAAGGGGACAGTCCTACAATGAGCAGTTCTTC.

This chain connects TRBV6-1 to TRBJ2-5; D perhaps matches TRBD2 (6 bases). Between the trimmed V and J ends, which lost 7 bases and 5 bases, there was a span of 20 bases. The germline CDR1 and CDR2 sequences are MNHNS and SASEGT. The CDR3 sequence is 15 residues long. CDR3 sequence reads: CASTPAVAGRETQYF. The CDR3 DNA sequence: TGTGCCAGCACCCCGGCCGTCGCGGGAAGGGAGACCCAGTACTTC.

The chain links TRBV28 to TRBJ1-2, with D unresolved. Germline CDR1 and CDR2: MDHEN and SYDVKM. There are 14 residues in the CDR3. V gave up 1 base and J gave up 3 bases, with 9 bases separating them. The CDR3 DNA reads TGTGCCAGCAGTTTATCTGGCGGCCACTATGGCTACACCTTC. Its protein is CASSLSGGHYGYTF.

V usage is TRBV5-1 and J usage is TRBJ2-7; tentative D call: TRBD2 (5 bases). The germline V and J ends were trimmed by 0 bases and 5 bases, with 15 bases remaining between them. CDR3 length equals 15 residues. Germline V gene data show CDR1 as SGHRS and CDR2 as YFSETQ. The CDR3 sequence: CASSLGGTTIHEQYF. CDR3 nucleotides: TGCGCCAGCAGCTTGGGGGGAACGACTATCCACGAGCAGTACTTC.

The chain links TRBV5-6 to TRBJ1-4, with D unclear. Germline values: CDR1 SGHDT, CDR2 YYEEEE. V lost 1 base, J lost 0 bases, and 7 bases lay in between. This CDR3 has 15 amino acids. CDR3 sequence reads: CASSLYQTTNEKLFF. CDR3 bases: TGTGCCAGCAGCTTGTACCAGACAACTAATGAAAAACTGTTTTTT.

The rearrangement joins TRBV4-1 to TRBJ2-4; tentative D call: TRBD2 (5 bases). The V end lost 0 bases, the J end lost 0 bases, and 12 bases lay between the germline ends. This CDR3 contains 17 residues. Germline V gives CDR1 MGHRA, CDR2 YSYEKL. The chain's CDR3 is CASSQDPGSLAKNIQYF. The CDR3 coding sequence is TGCGCCAGCAGCCAAGATCCGGGGAGTTTAGCCAAAAACATTCAGTACTTC.